The clone carrying this T cell receptor beta chain was observed a handful of times. Its antigen is as yet unknown. Germline V CDR1 and CDR2: SGHNT, YENEEA. V lost 2 bases, J lost 2 bases, and 21 bases lay in between. The CDR3 loop spans 18 amino acids. This specimen belongs to a study of early T cells in non-severe SARS-CoV-2 infection. Study context: Bulk RNA from unsorted whole blood was sequenced; chains were unpaired. General study results and limits: In VDJdb matching, anti-spike CD8 responses were favored while private and CD4 specificities went missing.

TCRdb ran MiXCR on the 5' RACE reads and lists one entry per CDR3 protein. The sample includes more than 50,000 distinct CDR3 sequences, roughly 12% seen only once; the top ten take around 4.9%. Sequenced material: whole blood. The V call is TRBV11-3, the J call TRBJ1-1; the D gene is possibly TRBD1 (5 bases). This receptor was identified in an adult who was a healthcare worker with PCR-confirmed SARS-CoV-2 infection or an uninfected control (not recorded which). The CDR3 DNA follows: TGTGCCAGCAGCTTAAGAGGAAGGGGTTCGGTGACTAACACTGAAGCTTTCTTT. This codes for CASSLRGRGSVTNTEAFF.